Sequencing of this T cell receptor (beta chain) was carried out in a study of T-cell reconstitution after alpha-beta-depleted transplantation in children. Findings of the study overall: As was reported, about two months after transplant, alpha-beta T cells came from several hundred expanded graft clones. The authors attributed T-cell counts and diversity one year after transplant mostly to newly produced T cells. After transplant, high TCRbeta diversity at day 60 in some patients arose from surviving recipient T cells and thymic progenitors.

V gave up 1 base and J gave up 2 bases, with 9 bases separating them. Germline assignment: CDR1 SGHTA and CDR2 FQGNSA. The CDR3 is made up of 16 amino acids. Unique molecular identifiers featured in how the TCRbeta library was prepared. One entry per CDR3 protein, called by TCRdb with MiXCR from the PCR reads. The table shows over 200,000 distinct CDR3 sequences, with 7% to 9% occurring only once. On this clonotype itself: Its antigen is unidentified.

The rearrangement links TRBV7-2 to TRBJ1-6, with D tentatively TRBD1 (6 bases). Sample: PBMCs, mostly from graft donor cells, taken 360 days after TCRalphabeta/CD19-depleted stem cell transplant. The receptor's source is a male patient aged 2-15 years who had a stem cell transplant for acute myeloid leukemia, so the T cells may come from the graft donor. The CDR3 here is CASSLVGQPYNSPLHF. DNA for the CDR3: TGTGCCAGCAGCTTAGTGGGACAACCCTATAATTCACCCCTCCACTTT.